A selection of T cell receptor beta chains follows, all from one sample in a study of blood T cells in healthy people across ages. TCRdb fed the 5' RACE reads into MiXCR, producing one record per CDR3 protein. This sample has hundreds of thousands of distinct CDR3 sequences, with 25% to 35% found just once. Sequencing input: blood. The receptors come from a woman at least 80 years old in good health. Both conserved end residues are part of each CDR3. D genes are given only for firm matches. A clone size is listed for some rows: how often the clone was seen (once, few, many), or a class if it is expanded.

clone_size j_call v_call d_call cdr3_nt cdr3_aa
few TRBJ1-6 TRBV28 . TGTGCCAGCACTCTGGCGCGGGGGTGGTCACCCCTCCACTTT CASTLARGWSPLHF
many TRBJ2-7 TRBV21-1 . TGTGCCAGCAGCAAAAGGACAGGGTACTTCTACGAGCAGTACTTC CASSKRTGYFYEQYF
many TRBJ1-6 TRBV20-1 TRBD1 TGCAGTGCAGAGACACAGGGGCAAAATTCACCCCTCCACTTT CSAETQGQNSPLHF
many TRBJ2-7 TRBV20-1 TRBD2 TGCAGTGCTAGTAGCGGGGGCTCCTACGAGCAGTACTTC CSASSGGSYEQYF
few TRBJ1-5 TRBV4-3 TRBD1 TGCGCCAGCAGCCAAGGGGCAGGGGGTTTTGAGCCCCAGCATTTT CASSQGAGGFEPQHF
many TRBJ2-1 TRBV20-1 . TGCAGTGCTAGAGATCGGCTCCGGCGGAGGGGTTCCTACAATGAGCAGTTCTTC CSARDRLRRRGSYNEQFF
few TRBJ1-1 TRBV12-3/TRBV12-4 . TGTGCCGGCAGTTTGGGTCTCGGGGGCACTGAGGCTTTCTTT CAGSLGLGGTEAFF
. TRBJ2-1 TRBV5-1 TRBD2 TGCGCCAGCAGCTTGGATACGACTAGCGGGGGTTGCAATGAGCAGTTCTTC CASSLDTTSGGCNEQFF
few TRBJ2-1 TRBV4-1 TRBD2 TGCGCCAGCAGCCAAGAACCGGGGGGTTACAATGAGCAGTTCTTC CASSQEPGGYNEQFF
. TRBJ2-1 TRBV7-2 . TGTGCCAGCAGCTTAGATCCGGGATTGACGGGTGAGCAGTTCTTC CASSLDPGLTGEQFF
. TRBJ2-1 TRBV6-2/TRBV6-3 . TGTGCCAGCAGTTACTCGCTAGCGCCCAACTACAATGAGCAGTTCTTC CASSYSLAPNYNEQFF
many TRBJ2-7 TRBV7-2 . TGTGCCAGCAGCTCCGGCGGGGGCGGGGAGTACTTC CASSSGGGGEYF
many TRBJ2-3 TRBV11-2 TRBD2 TGTGCCAGCACCCCGAACTGGGAGGGGAGGACAGATACGCAGTATTTT CASTPNWEGRTDTQYF
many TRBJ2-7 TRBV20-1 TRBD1 TGCAGTGCTAGGGGGACAGGGGGACTCGGTATGGGCGAGCAGTACTTC CSARGTGGLGMGEQYF
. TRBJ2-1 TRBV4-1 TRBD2 TGCGCCAGTAGCCCTTCGGGACTAGCGGGGGGCCAAGAGACCCAGTTCTTC CASSPSGLAGGQETQFF
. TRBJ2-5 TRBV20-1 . TGCAGTGCGGAGCAGGGGTGTTGGGAGCAGTACTTC CSAEQGCWEQYF
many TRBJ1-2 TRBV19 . TGTGCCAGTAGTTGGGGGTTGCAGGCGGGCCATGGCTACACCTTC CASSWGLQAGHGYTF
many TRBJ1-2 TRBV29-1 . TGCAGCGTTGAACGGGGCATAAACTATGGCTACACCTTC CSVERGINYGYTF
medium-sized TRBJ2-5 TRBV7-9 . TGTGCCAGCAGCCCACCCGACGAGGGAGAGACCCAGTACTTC CASSPPDEGETQYF
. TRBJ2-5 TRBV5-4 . TGTGCCAGCAGCTTGGCCACGGGGGTCCAAGAGACCCAGTACTTC CASSLATGVQETQYF
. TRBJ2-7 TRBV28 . TGTGCCAGCACACGTAGCGACTCCTACGAGCAGTACTTC CASTRSDSYEQYF
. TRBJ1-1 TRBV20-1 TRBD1 TGCAGTGCTAGTGGACGTCAGGGGGCGAGGAACACTGAAGCTTTCTTT CSASGRQGARNTEAFF
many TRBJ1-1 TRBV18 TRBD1 TGTGCCAGCTCACCAAGTACAGGGGCCCTGAACACTGAAGCTTTCTTT CASSPSTGALNTEAFF
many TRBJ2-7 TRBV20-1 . TGCAGTGCCCTAGATTTAGCTTACGAGCAGTACTTC CSALDLAYEQYF
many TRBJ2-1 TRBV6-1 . TGTGCCAGCAGTGAATCGAGGTCCTACCGCGTTTTTGGGCAGTTCTTC CASSESRSYRVFGQFF
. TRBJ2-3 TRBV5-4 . TGTGCCGGCAGCTTGGTGGGAGATACGCAGTATTTT CAGSLVGDTQYF
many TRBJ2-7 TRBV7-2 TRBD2 TGTGCCAGCAGCTTAAGTCCTAGCGGGGGTGGGTACGAGCAGTACTTC CASSLSPSGGGYEQYF
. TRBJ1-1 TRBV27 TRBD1 TGTGCCAGCAGTTATCGACCGGGACAGGGGGATTCTGAAGCTTTCTTT CASSYRPGQGDSEAFF
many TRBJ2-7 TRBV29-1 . TGCAGCGTTGAAGGAGGAAGGGCCTACGAGCAGTACTTC CSVEGGRAYEQYF
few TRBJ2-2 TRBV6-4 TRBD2 TGTGCCAGCAGTCCCGGACTAGCGGGGGCTGCGAACACCGGGGAGCTGTTTTTT CASSPGLAGAANTGELFF
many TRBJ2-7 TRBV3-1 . TGTGCCAGCAGTACCCGGGGCGACTCCTACGAGCAGTACTTC CASSTRGDSYEQYF
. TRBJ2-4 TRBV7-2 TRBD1 TGTGCCAGCAGCTTGGGACAGGGCTTAGCCAAAAGCATTCAGTACTTC CASSLGQGLAKSIQYF
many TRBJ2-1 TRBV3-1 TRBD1 TGTGCCAGCAGCCCGGGACAGGCTCAAACCAATGAGCAGTTCTTC CASSPGQAQTNEQFF
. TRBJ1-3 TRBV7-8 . TGTGCCAGCAGCTCTATTATCGGCAGGGCCACTGGAAACACCATATATTTT CASSSIIGRATGNTIYF
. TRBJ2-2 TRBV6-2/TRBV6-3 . TGTGCCAGCAGTTACGTGGGGGGGAACACCGGGGAGCTGTTTTTT CASSYVGGNTGELFF
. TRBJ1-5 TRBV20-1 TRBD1 TGCAGTGCTGGTGGACAGGGATCGGGTCAGCCCCAGCATTTT CSAGGQGSGQPQHF
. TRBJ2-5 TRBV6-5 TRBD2 TGTGCCAGCAGGCCTAAGGGGGGACTAGTCCAAGAGACCCAGTACTTC CASRPKGGLVQETQYF
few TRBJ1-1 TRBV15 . TGTGCCACCAGCAGAGAGATATTCGGGGTTGGTGTGAACACTGAAGCTTTCTTT CATSREIFGVGVNTEAFF
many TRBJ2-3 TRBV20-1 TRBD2 TGCAGTGCTAGAGATCTCAGGCGGGCTAGCGGGAGCACAGATACGCAGTATTTT CSARDLRRASGSTDTQYF
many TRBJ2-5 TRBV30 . TGTGCCTGGAGTGGGGACAAGGAGACCCAGTACTTC CAWSGDKETQYF
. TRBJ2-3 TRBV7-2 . TGTGCCAGCAGCTCCTCACCCGGCTTCACAGATACGCAGTATTTT CASSSSPGFTDTQYF
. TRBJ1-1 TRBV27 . TGTGGCAGCAGGAACAGTGCCGACACTGAAGCTTTCTTT CGSRNSADTEAFF
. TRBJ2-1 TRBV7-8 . TGTGCCAGCAGCATACCCCGACCGTGGGCAGCGGCAAGTGAGCAGTTCTTC CASSIPRPWAAASEQFF
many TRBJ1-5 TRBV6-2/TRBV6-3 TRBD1 TGTGCCAGCAGTTCACCTCAGGGGGCCACTCAGCCCCAGCATTTT CASSSPQGATQPQHF
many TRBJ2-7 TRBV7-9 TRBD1 TGTGCCAGCAGCTTAGGGACAGGGGCCAACTACGAGCAGTACTTC CASSLGTGANYEQYF
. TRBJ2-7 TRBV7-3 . TGTGCCAGCAGCCCAAGGGAAAAGGATCGCGAGCAGTACTTC CASSPREKDREQYF
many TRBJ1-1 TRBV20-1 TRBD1 TGCAGTGCTAGAGAGGGGACAGCCATGAACACTGAAGCTTTCTTT CSAREGTAMNTEAFF
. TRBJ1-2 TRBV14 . TGTGCCAGCAGCCAAGATAAGGTTGCTAACTATGGCTACACCTTC CASSQDKVANYGYTF
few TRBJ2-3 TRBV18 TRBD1 TGTGCCAGCTCACCCAACCCCGCAGGGGGTCAAACAGATACGCAGTATTTT CASSPNPAGGQTDTQYF
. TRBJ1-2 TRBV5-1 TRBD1 TGCGCCAGCAGCACAGGGGTTAGGGATGGCTACACCTTC CASSTGVRDGYTF
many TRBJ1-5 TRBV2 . TGTGCCAGCAGTGACGACAGCAATCAGCCCCAGCATTTT CASSDDSNQPQHF